The 10 T cell receptor beta chains below come from one sample, sequenced in a study of blood T cell repertoires in COVID-19. Repertoires were generated with immunoSEQ multiplex PCR, while TCRdb's copy carries only in-frame clones and drops some. There are around 200,000 clones in the sample; over 75% occur only once, and under 15% lies in the top ten. Sequenced input: peripheral blood. These receptors all come from a woman aged 45-60 years with acute or convalescent COVID-19.

The V gene is TRBV7-9, the J gene TRBJ1-5; D is possibly TRBD1 (6 bases). Germline CDR1 and CDR2: SEHNR and FQNEAQ (reference sequence). Trimming cost V 4 bases and J 3 bases, with 10 bases left between them. This CDR3 contains 14 residues. DNA for the CDR3: TGTGCCAGCAGCTCCGGGACAATCAATCAGCCCCAGCATTTT. Its translation is CASSSGTINQPQHF.

The CDR3 DNA is TGTGCCTTGGGCCAGGGGGACACCGGGGAGCTGTTTTTT. Its protein is CALGQGDTGELFF. The chain links TRBV30 to TRBJ2-2; 7 bases align to TRBD1. Germline V gene lookup returns CDR1 GTSNPN and CDR2 SVGIG (reference sequence). This CDR3 comprises 13 residues. After removal of 7 bases from V and 3 bases from J, the junction contained 5 bases not matched to a gene.

The chain joins TRBV9 to TRBJ1-2; TRBD1 agrees at 7 bases. Germline V gene lookup returns CDR1 SGDLS and CDR2 YYNGEE. The CDR3 has 13 residues. J was trimmed by 6 bases and V by 4 bases; bases with no gene match: 6. In nucleotides, the CDR3 is TGTGCCAGCAGCAGGGGGCGCAGAGATGGCTACACCTTC. Translated: CASSRGRRDGYTF.

The V gene is TRBV29-1, the J gene TRBJ2-1; TRBD1 aligns across 10 bases. The CDR3 loop spans 13 amino acids. J gave up 14 bases and V 4 bases, and 11 bases lay outside the gene matches. The germline V gene encodes CDR1 SQVTM and CDR2 ANQGSEA. The CDR3 here is CSVAILGQGEKFF. Written as DNA, the CDR3 is TGCAGCGTTGCCATCTTAGGACAGGGGGAAAAGTTCTTC.

The V call is TRBV7-2, the J call TRBJ2-2, with a possible D match to TRBD2 (7 bases). Germline lookup yields CDR1 SGHTA and CDR2 FQGNSA. The CDR3 consists of 16 residues. The V gene lost 5 bases and the J gene lost 7 bases, with 20 bases spanning the gap. The CDR3 loop is CASSLRGGGGGGELFF. DNA of the CDR3: TGTGCCAGCAGCCTAAGGGGCGGCGGGGGCGGCGGGGAGCTGTTTTTT.

The rearrangement links TRBV2 to TRBJ2-3, with TRBD1 identical over 8 bases. V gave up 7 bases and J gave up 2 bases; unmatched junction bases: 5. The germline CDR1 and CDR2 sequences are SNHLY and FYNNEI. The CDR3 is 14 residues long. The CDR3 bases are TGTGCCAGCACGCGGACAGGGATCACAGATACGCAGTATTTT. It is translated as CASTRTGITDTQYF.

The J gene is TRBJ2-7, the V gene TRBV19, with D unclear. The CDR3 has 13 amino acids. Trimming took off 6 bases at V and 3 bases at J, with 12 bases between the two ends. Germline loops: CDR1 LNHDA, CDR2 SQIVND (reference sequence). The CDR3 region is CASRSGSGYEQYF. For the CDR3, the DNA is TGTGCCAGTAGGTCCGGGTCGGGCTACGAGCAGTACTTC.

The rearrangement joins TRBV2 to TRBJ1-5; D is unclear. Trimming pared 1 base from V and 3 bases from J, leaving 10 bases between. The CDR3 is 15 residues long. CDR1 and CDR2 (germline): SNHLY, FYNNEI. In nucleotides, the CDR3 is TGTGCCAGCAGTGAAGAGGCAGGCTTCAATCAGCCCCAGCATTTT. This translates into CASSEEAGFNQPQHF.

The CDR3 reads CAIRATGTGGGNSPLHF. In DNA form, the CDR3 reads TGTGCCATCAGAGCCACCGGGACAGGGGGAGGGAATTCACCCCTCCACTTT. The V call is TRBV10-3, the J call TRBJ1-6, with 11 bases aligning to TRBD1. Germline values: CDR1 ENHRY, CDR2 SYGVKD. V was pared by 6 bases and J by 7 bases, with 11 bases of the junction left unmatched. CDR3 length: 17 residues.

This clone is a singleton in its sample. This rearrangement joins TRBV7-9 to TRBJ1-2; possible D gene TRBD1, 6 bases. CDR1 SEHNR and CDR2 FQNEAQ come from the germline V gene (reference sequence). The V and J ends lost 1 base and 2 bases respectively, with 11 bases between them. This CDR3 region has 15 residues. The CDR3 DNA reads as TGTGCCAGCAGCTTAGAGTCTACAGGGAACTATGGCTACACCTTC. Encoded protein: CASSLESTGNYGYTF.